This paragraph reports one T cell receptor beta chain. Its cognate antigen is unknown. A second PCR of roughly 7 to 11 cycles used a sample-barcoded 5' primer and a J-beta primer mix. The template-switch adaptor, which had 12 random nucleotides, put a tag on each cDNA molecule. TCRdb redid the calling of the 5' RACE reads with MiXCR, one entry per CDR3 protein. The sample has about 1 million distinct CDR3 sequences, around 43% seen once. The data were obtained in a study of blood T cells in healthy people across ages. Germline loops: CDR1 DFQATT, CDR2 SNEGSKA (reference sequence). V was trimmed by 3 bases and J by 6 bases, leaving 11 bases between them. CDR3 size: 12 residues. Each sample yielded at least 6 million isolated PBMCs. Study conclusions and caveats: Long-lived donors carried more naive CD4+ cells and greater diversity than aged donors. Donor CMV status, an unknown factor, possibly confounded changes in expanded clonotypes.

Sample: blood. The receptor's source is a woman aged 60 to 75 in good health. V usage is TRBV20-1 and J usage is TRBJ1-2; D call uncertain. Written as DNA, the CDR3 is TGCAGTGCTAGCTCCGGCCCCGATGGCTACACCTTC. Its translation is CSASSGPDGYTF.